Each of the 29 T cell receptor beta chains below was sequenced from the same sample in a study of cytomegalovirus exposure and HLA in healthy donors. The PCR contained 60 Vbeta and 13 Jbeta primers. Repertoires were generated with immunoSEQ multiplex PCR, while TCRdb's copy carries only in-frame clones and drops some. The table shows 90,000 to 150,000 clones, with over 75% occurring only once. Source material: PBMCs. Source of these receptors: a young woman in good health and CMV-seronegative.

CDR3 DNA sequence: TGTGCCAGTAGTATAAGGGGAGGTGAGCAGTTCTTC. Its translation: CASSIRGGEQFF. V is TRBV19 and J is TRBJ2-1; weak D call: TRBD2 (6 bases). CDR3 length: 12 residues. Germline CDR1 is LNHDA and CDR2 is SQIVND (reference sequence). With 2 bases removed from V and 9 bases from J, the gap between germline ends came to 8 bases. Drawing the rest from reference TRBV19 and TRBJ2-1, the complete variable domain is DGGITQSPKYLFRKEGQNVTLSCEQNLNHDAMYWYRQDPGQGLRLIYYSQIVNDFQKGDIAEGYSVSREKKESFPLTVTSAQKNPTAFYLCASSIRGGEQFFGPGTRLTVL.

This sequence joins TRBV4-1 and TRBJ2-3; no firm D call. Trimming pared 0 bases from V and 10 bases from J, leaving 11 bases between. Germline V CDR1 and CDR2: MGHRA, YSYEKL. The CDR3 sequence is 13 residues long. CDR3 nucleotide sequence: TGCGCCAGCAGCCAAGAAGCCTCTCCTGCGCAGTATTTT. It translates to CASSQEASPAQYF.

The rearrangement links TRBV10-3 to TRBJ1-1; D not resolved. The CDR3 loop spans 14 amino acids. The germline V gene encodes CDR1 ENHRY and CDR2 SYGVKD. Trimming removed 3 bases at V and 5 bases at J, with 13 bases between. CDR3 loop: CAISDGKTRTEAFF. The CDR3 DNA follows: TGTGCCATCAGTGACGGGAAGACACGGACTGAAGCTTTCTTT.

DNA for the CDR3: TGTGCCAGCAGTTCTCTACAGGGGGCGAATGGCTACACCTTC. Protein product: CASSSLQGANGYTF. V is TRBV6-6 and J is TRBJ1-2; 9 positions match TRBD1. The CDR3 consists of 14 residues. V lost 4 bases to trimming and J lost 6 bases; unmatched junction nucleotides: 6. The germline V gene encodes CDR1 MNHNY and CDR2 SVGAGI (reference sequence).

This chain connects TRBV19 to TRBJ2-7; D gene ambiguous. V was clipped by 5 bases and J by 3 bases, with 11 bases between them. The CDR3 contains 13 residues. The germline V gene has CDR1 LNHDA and CDR2 SQIVND (reference sequence). CDR3 coding DNA: TGTGCCAGTAGTGCAGACATAAACTACGAGCAGTACTTC. Translation: CASSADINYEQYF.

J is TRBJ2-6 and V is TRBV27; D gene ambiguous. The germline gives CDR1 MNHEY, CDR2 SMNVEV (reference sequence). The CDR3 loop spans 15 amino acids. Trimming removed 4 bases from V and 0 bases from J, with 7 bases in between. This CDR3 reads CASSSMSSGANVLTF. CDR3 in DNA: TGTGCCAGCAGTTCGATGAGCTCTGGGGCCAACGTCCTGACTTTC. Variable domain in full (rest from reference TRBV27 and TRBJ2-6): EAQVTQNPRYLITVTGKKLTVTCSQNMNHEYMSWYRQDPGLGLRQIYYSMNVEVTDKGDVPEGYKVSRKEKRNFPLILESPSPNQTSLYFCASSSMSSGANVLTFGAGSRLTVL.

The gene calls are TRBV29-1 and TRBJ2-7, with a possible D match to TRBD2 (6 bases). Trimming pared 4 bases from V and 7 bases from J, leaving 14 bases between. The CDR3 extends over 12 amino acids. The V gene's germline CDR1 is SQVTM and CDR2 ANQGSEA. In DNA, the CDR3 is TGCAGCGTTGCCGGCGGGGACGGTGAGCAGTACTTC. Amino acid sequence: CSVAGGDGEQYF.

The rearrangement links TRBV19 to TRBJ2-1; 8 bases are shared with TRBD1. From germline, CDR1 is LNHDA and CDR2 SQIVND (reference sequence). The CDR3 loop spans 13 amino acids. Trimming cost V 7 bases and J 7 bases; bases outside gene matches: 6. CDR3 nucleotides: TGTGCCAGTACCGGACAGGGCAGGAATGAGCAGTTCTTC. This translates into CASTGQGRNEQFF.

This clone has more than one count but fewer than ten. The V call is TRBV4-1, the J call TRBJ1-3, with 8 positions matching TRBD1. CDR3 length: 15 residues. Germline V gene sequence: CDR1 MGHRA, CDR2 YSYEKL. V trimming: 4 bases; J trimming: 8 bases; junction bases outside the gene matches: 10. The CDR3 spells CASSPGQGEGYTIYF. Here the CDR3 DNA reads TGCGCCAGCAGCCCCGGACAGGGTGAAGGGTACACCATATATTTT.

This chain links TRBV18 with TRBJ2-1; unclear D gene. There are 13 residues in the CDR3. From germline, CDR1 is KGHSH and CDR2 LQKENI. The germline V and J ends were trimmed by 6 bases and 7 bases, with 13 bases remaining between them. The CDR3, as DNA: TGTGCCAGCTCGCCCGATTCGACAAATGAGCAGTTCTTC. Translating gives CASSPDSTNEQFF.

This clone was seen only once. This chain uses TRBV27 with TRBJ1-1, with TRBD1 as a possible D gene (5 bases). V was shortened by 2 bases and J by 2 bases, with 9 bases between the two germline ends. This CDR3 contains 14 residues. Per germline, CDR1 MNHEY and CDR2 SMNVEV (reference sequence). CDR3 sequence (DNA): TGTGCCAGCAGTTTAGGTAGGGGCAACACTGAAGCTTTCTTT. Translating it yields CASSLGRGNTEAFF.

The J gene is TRBJ2-7, the V gene TRBV5-5; D is possibly TRBD2 (5 bases). The CDR3 has 15 residues. The germline CDR1 and CDR2 sequences are SGHKS and YYEKEE (reference sequence). Trimming removed 4 bases from V and 0 bases from J, with 14 bases in between. The CDR3 reads CASSPGSPLSYEQYF. CDR3 nucleotides: TGTGCCAGCAGCCCGGGAAGTCCCCTCTCCTACGAGCAGTACTTC.

This clone has more than one count but fewer than ten. This chain connects TRBV7-2 to TRBJ2-2; D may be TRBD2 (6 bases). Trimming took 5 bases from V and 6 from J, leaving 10 bases between them. CDR3 size: 13 residues. Per the germline V gene, CDR1 is SGHTA and CDR2 is FQGNSA. The chain's CDR3 is CASSVREAGELFF. In DNA form, the CDR3 reads TGTGCCAGCAGCGTAAGGGAGGCCGGGGAGCTGTTTTTT. Based on the CDR3 plus reference TRBV7-2 and TRBJ2-2, the full variable domain is GAGVSQSPSNKVTEKGKDVELRCDPISGHTALYWYRQSLGQGLEFLIYFQGNSAPDKSGLPSDRFSAERTGGSVSTLTIQRTQQEDSAVYLCASSVREAGELFFGEGSRLTVL.

This chain uses TRBV7-9 with TRBJ1-1; 9 nucleotides match TRBD1. The ends lost 5 bases at V and 5 bases at J; junction bases unmatched: 9. This CDR3 region has 15 residues. The germline gives CDR1 SEHNR, CDR2 FQNEAQ (reference sequence). The CDR3, as DNA: TGTGCCAGCAGCCCCCGGGACAGGGATAAAACTGAAGCTTTCTTT. Encoded protein: CASSPRDRDKTEAFF.

The V and J genes are TRBV11-3 and TRBJ2-2; tentative D call: TRBD2 (5 bases). Per the germline V gene, CDR1 is SGHNT and CDR2 is YENEEA. Trimming shortened V by 6 bases and J by 4 bases, and 9 bases separated the two germline ends. This CDR3 is built from 13 residues. The CDR3 bases are TGTGCCAGCAGAGGCGGGCCCACCGGGGAGCTGTTTTTT. Protein product: CASRGGPTGELFF.

DNA of the CDR3: TGTGCCAGCTCCCTTAGCGCCGGGGAGCTGTTTTTT. This translates into CASSLSAGELFF. The V call is TRBV18, the J call TRBJ2-2; D might be TRBD2 (5 bases). Deletions cut 6 bases from V and 6 bases from J, with 8 bases between. The CDR3 is 12 residues long. CDR1 KGHSH and CDR2 LQKENI come from the germline V gene.

This clone came up a few times. The J gene is TRBJ1-1, the V gene TRBV15; D is unclear. Trimming took off 7 bases at V and 0 bases at J, with 12 bases between the two ends. Germline V gene lookup returns CDR1 LNHNV and CDR2 YYDKDF (reference sequence). The length of the CDR3 is 14 residues. The CDR3 nucleotides read TGTGCCACCAACCGGGAACGTTTGAACACTGAAGCTTTCTTT. Protein sequence: CATNRERLNTEAFF.

The genes are TRBV2 and TRBJ2-5; TRBD2 matches 8 bases. This CDR3 spans 18 amino acids. Per germline, CDR1 SNHLY and CDR2 FYNNEI. V shed 7 bases, J shed 1 base, and the junction held 17 bases outside the gene matches. CDR3 sequence: CASIPNGGAFALQETQYF. The CDR3 region has the DNA TGTGCCAGCATTCCGAACGGGGGGGCCTTTGCTCTCCAAGAGACCCAGTACTTC.

The genes are TRBV14 and TRBJ1-1; 7 nucleotides match TRBD1. J gave up 0 bases and V 2 bases, and 3 bases lay outside the gene matches. In germline, CDR1 is SGHDN, CDR2 FVKESK. This CDR3 contains 15 residues. CDR3 in amino acids: CASSQRQGMNTEAFF. DNA for the CDR3: TGTGCCAGCAGCCAACGACAGGGAATGAACACTGAAGCTTTCTTT.

The chain links TRBV29-1 to TRBJ1-1; D ambiguous. V was cut by 8 bases and J by 6 bases, with 22 bases left in between. The germline V gene encodes CDR1 SQVTM and CDR2 ANQGSEA. The CDR3 contains 14 residues. As DNA, the CDR3 is TGCAGCACCTATGGAGGGCCCGGTAGGGCTGAAGCTTTCTTT. Translated, it gives CSTYGGPGRAEAFF.

The chain uses TRBV4-1 and TRBJ2-2, with D tentatively TRBD1 (6 bases). Between the trimmed V and J ends, which lost 8 bases and 0 bases, there was a span of 10 bases. The CDR3 sequence is 14 residues long. Germline V gives CDR1 MGHRA, CDR2 YSYEKL. The chain's CDR3 is CASGEGANTGELFF. CDR3 in DNA: TGCGCCAGCGGTGAGGGGGCGAACACCGGGGAGCTGTTTTTT.

The gene calls are TRBV6-6 and TRBJ2-4; 7 nucleotides align to TRBD1. Germline CDR1 and CDR2: MNHNY and SVGAGI (reference sequence). Unmatched junction bases numbered 6, after V lost 0 bases and J lost 4 bases. The CDR3 length is 16 residues. CDR3 loop: CASSYSNRDRKNIQYF. The DNA for the CDR3 is TGTGCCAGCAGTTACTCGAACCGGGACAGAAAAAACATTCAGTACTTC.

About this clone: Within the sample, other DNA sequences also encode this same CDR3. The chain is built from TRBV11-2 and TRBJ2-2; D not certain. CDR3 length equals 15 residues. Germline loops: CDR1 SGHAT, CDR2 FQNNGV. V shed 5 bases and J shed 0 bases, with 10 bases lying between them. The CDR3 protein is CASSPSDSNTGELFF. The CDR3 DNA is TGTGCCAGCAGCCCGTCTGACTCGAACACCGGGGAGCTGTTTTTT.

CDR3 region: CASSRRQGVLNTEAFF. CDR3 DNA: TGTGCCAGCAGCCGTCGACAGGGAGTATTGAACACTGAAGCTTTCTTT. The chain is built from TRBV7-9 and TRBJ1-1; TRBD1 matches 7 bases. In germline, CDR1 is SEHNR, CDR2 FQNEAQ (reference sequence). CDR3 length: 16 residues. The trim removed 5 bases at V and 0 bases at J, leaving 9 bases unmatched.

The chain carries TRBV19 and TRBJ1-5; 8 bases match TRBD1. CDR1 LNHDA and CDR2 SQIVND come from the germline V gene (reference sequence). The CDR3 spans 16 residues. J was trimmed by 0 bases and V by 4 bases; bases with no gene match: 5. In DNA form, the CDR3 reads TGTGCCAGTAGTAACAGGGGGATGGATAGCAATCAGCCCCAGCATTTT. Translated: CASSNRGMDSNQPQHF.

The V call is TRBV5-8, the J call TRBJ2-3; perhaps TRBD1 as D (5 bases). The CDR3 sequence is 13 residues long. Germline-derived CDR1 and CDR2 are SGHTS and YDEGEE. V lost 2 bases and J 4 bases, leaving 8 bases between the germline ends. Here the CDR3 reads CASSFQGPDTQYF. CDR3 DNA: TGTGCCAGCAGCTTCCAGGGTCCAGATACGCAGTATTTT.

V usage is TRBV5-5 and J usage is TRBJ1-1; 9 bases are shared with TRBD1. CDR3 size: 13 residues. Trimming took 1 base from V and 11 from J; bases not matched to a gene: 6. Germline V gives CDR1 SGHKS, CDR2 YYEKEE (reference sequence). CDR3 sequence (DNA): TGTGCCAGCAGCTTGAGGGACAGGGTAGCGGCTTTCTTT. This codes for CASSLRDRVAAFF.

The J gene is TRBJ1-4, the V gene TRBV18; D is possibly TRBD1 (6 bases). This CDR3 is built from 15 residues. Germline V gene data show CDR1 as KGHSH and CDR2 as LQKENI. V was shortened by 0 bases and J by 6 bases, with 11 bases between the two germline ends. CDR3 nucleotides: TGTGCCAGCTCACCACCGGGACAAGGCTATGAAAAACTGTTTTTT. Translated, it gives CASSPPGQGYEKLFF.

The chain employs TRBV20-1 and TRBJ1-2, with D perhaps TRBD1 (6 bases). The V end was cut by 2 bases, the J end by 6 bases, with 7 bases between. Germline loops: CDR1 DFQATT, CDR2 SNEGSKA (reference sequence). The length of the CDR3 is 11 residues. CDR3 coding DNA: TGCAGTGCTAGATACAGGGATGGCTACACCTTC. Translated, it gives CSARYRDGYTF.